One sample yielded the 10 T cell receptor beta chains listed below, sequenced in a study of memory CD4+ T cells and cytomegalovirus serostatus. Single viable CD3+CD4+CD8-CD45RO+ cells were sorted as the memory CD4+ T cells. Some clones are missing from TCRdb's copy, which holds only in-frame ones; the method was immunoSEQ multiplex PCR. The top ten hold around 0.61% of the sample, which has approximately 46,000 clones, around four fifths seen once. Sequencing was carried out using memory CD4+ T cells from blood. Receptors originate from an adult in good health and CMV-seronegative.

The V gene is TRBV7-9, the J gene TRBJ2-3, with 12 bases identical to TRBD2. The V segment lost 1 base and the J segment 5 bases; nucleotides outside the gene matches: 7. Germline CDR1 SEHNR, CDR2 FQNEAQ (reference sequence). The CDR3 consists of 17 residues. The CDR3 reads CASSLVPGLAGRDTQYF. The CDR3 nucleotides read TGTGCCAGCAGCTTAGTTCCCGGACTAGCGGGGAGAGATACGCAGTATTTT.

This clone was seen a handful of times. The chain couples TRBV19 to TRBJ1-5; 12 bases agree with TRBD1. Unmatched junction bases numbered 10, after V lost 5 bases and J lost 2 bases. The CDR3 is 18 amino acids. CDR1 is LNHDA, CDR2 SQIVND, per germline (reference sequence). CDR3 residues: CASSAEPGQGARNQPQHF. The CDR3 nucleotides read TGTGCCAGTAGTGCAGAACCGGGACAGGGGGCACGCAATCAGCCCCAGCATTTT.

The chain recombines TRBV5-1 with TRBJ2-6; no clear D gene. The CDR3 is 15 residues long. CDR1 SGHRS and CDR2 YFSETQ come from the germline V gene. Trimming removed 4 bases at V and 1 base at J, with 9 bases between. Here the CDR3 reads CASSPVNSGANVLTF. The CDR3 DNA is TGCGCCAGCAGCCCTGTAAATTCTGGGGCCAACGTCCTGACTTTC.

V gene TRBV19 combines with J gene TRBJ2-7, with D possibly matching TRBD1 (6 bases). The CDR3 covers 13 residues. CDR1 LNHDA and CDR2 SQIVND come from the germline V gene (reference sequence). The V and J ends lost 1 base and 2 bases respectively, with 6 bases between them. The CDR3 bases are TGTGCCAGTAGTATAGGGGACACCTACGAGCAGTACTTC. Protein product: CASSIGDTYEQYF.

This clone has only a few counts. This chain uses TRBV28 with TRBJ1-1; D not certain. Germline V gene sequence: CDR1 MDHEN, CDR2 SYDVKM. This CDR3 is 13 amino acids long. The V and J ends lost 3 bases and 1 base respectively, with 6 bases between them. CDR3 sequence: CASSLSWNTEAFF. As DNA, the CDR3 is TGTGCCAGCAGTTTGTCATGGAACACTGAAGCTTTCTTT.

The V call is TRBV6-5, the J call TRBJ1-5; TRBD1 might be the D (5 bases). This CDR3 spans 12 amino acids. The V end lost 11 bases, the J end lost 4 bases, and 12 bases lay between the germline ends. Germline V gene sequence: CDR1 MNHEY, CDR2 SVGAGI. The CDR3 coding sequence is TGTGCCTCCCGGGACGGAAATCAGCCCCAGCATTTT. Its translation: CASRDGNQPQHF.

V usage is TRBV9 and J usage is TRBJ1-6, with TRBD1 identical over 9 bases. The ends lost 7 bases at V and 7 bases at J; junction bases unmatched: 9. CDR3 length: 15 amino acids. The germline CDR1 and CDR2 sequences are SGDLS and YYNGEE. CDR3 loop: CASQKGTGYNSPLHF. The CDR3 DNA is TGTGCCAGCCAAAAGGGGACAGGGTACAATTCACCCCTCCACTTT.

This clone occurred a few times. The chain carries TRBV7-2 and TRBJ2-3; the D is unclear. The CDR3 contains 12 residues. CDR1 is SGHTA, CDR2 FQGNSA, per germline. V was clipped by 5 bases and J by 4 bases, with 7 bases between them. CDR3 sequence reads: CASSPYSDTQYF. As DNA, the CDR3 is TGTGCCAGCAGCCCCTATTCAGATACGCAGTATTTT.

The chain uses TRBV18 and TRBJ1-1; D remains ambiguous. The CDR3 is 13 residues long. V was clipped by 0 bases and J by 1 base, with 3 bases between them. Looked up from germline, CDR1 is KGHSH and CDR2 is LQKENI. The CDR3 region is CASSPPQNTEAFF. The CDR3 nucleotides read TGTGCCAGCTCACCACCTCAGAACACTGAAGCTTTCTTT.

CDR3 amino acids: CASSTTGGAYNEQFF. The CDR3 bases are TGTGCCAGCAGCACCACAGGGGGCGCCTACAATGAGCAGTTCTTC. The J gene is TRBJ2-1, the V gene TRBV5-4; TRBD1 agrees at 9 bases. The CDR3 has 15 residues. Germline lookup yields CDR1 SGHNT and CDR2 YYREEE (reference sequence). V lost 4 bases, J lost 2 bases, and 4 bases stayed unmatched.